This TCR beta chain was recovered during a study of radiation and T cells in renal cell carcinoma. Study-wide points: Top tumor clonotypes rose in blood 2 weeks post-radiation, then contracted.

Generated by immunoSEQ multiplex PCR, the TCRdb table keeps only in-frame clones and is missing some. The repertoire holds some 76,000 clones, with 82% as singletons. On this clone itself: Its antigen is undetermined.

The V gene end was trimmed by 1 base and the J gene end by 5 bases; junction bases not matched to a gene: 5. Germline loops: CDR1 LGHNA, CDR2 YNFKEQ. This CDR3 region has 16 residues. Time point in this sample: blood 2 weeks post-SBRT. The treatment: 15 Gy SBRT to primary tumor, nephrectomy 4 weeks later. Radiation-treated patients gave blood at baseline, week 2 and week 4. The rearrangement joins TRBV4-2 to TRBJ2-1, with 10 bases fitting TRBD2. Here the sequenced sample was blood, taken from a patient whose treatment included radiotherapy and nephrectomy. The TCR sequence derives from a man between 60 and 70 years old with renal cell carcinoma. CDR3 sequence reads: CASSQVSGRADNEQFF. CDR3 DNA: TGTGCCAGCAGCCAAGTAAGCGGGAGGGCCGACAATGAGCAGTTCTTC.